This is a list of T cell receptor beta chains from one sample in a study of beta chain features in type 1 diabetes. Assay used: immunoSEQ multiplex PCR; TCRdb lists only in-frame clones, some missing. Of roughly 240,000 clones listed, around 22% are singletons. The sample consisted of naive CD4+ T cells from blood. These receptor sequences come from a woman aged 25 to 45 with type 1 diabetes. Each CDR3 is given with its conserved first and last residue. Each record gives: D gene, clone size, J gene, V gene, CDR3 protein, CDR3 DNA. A D gene is named only where the DNA matches it firmly. Size is stated for part of the rows, as once, few or many counts, or as a class when the clone is expanded.

d_gene: TRBD1; abundance: -; j_gene: TRBJ2-2; v_gene: TRBV7-9; CDR3aa: CASSPGQGTGLVGELFF; CDR3nt: TGTGCCAGCAGCCCAGGACAGGGGACCGGACTAGTCGGGGAGCTGTTTTTT
d_gene: -; abundance: -; j_gene: TRBJ1-4; v_gene: TRBV4-2; CDR3aa: CASSHLEGDEKLFF; CDR3nt: TGTGCCAGCAGCCATCTTGAGGGCGATGAAAAACTGTTTTTT
d_gene: -; abundance: -; j_gene: TRBJ2-5; v_gene: TRBV5-4; CDR3aa: CASSLDSQETQYF; CDR3nt: TGTGCCAGCAGCTTGGACAGCCAAGAGACCCAGTACTTC
d_gene: -; abundance: few; j_gene: TRBJ2-5; v_gene: TRBV11-1; CDR3aa: CASSRQAEETQYF; CDR3nt: TGTGCCAGCAGCCGACAGGCCGAAGAGACCCAGTACTTC
d_gene: TRBD2; abundance: few; j_gene: TRBJ2-1; v_gene: TRBV28; CDR3aa: CASRSLAGDYGEQFF; CDR3nt: TGTGCCAGCAGATCACTAGCGGGAGATTATGGTGAGCAGTTCTTC
d_gene: TRBD2; abundance: -; j_gene: TRBJ2-1; v_gene: TRBV28; CDR3aa: CASTLSGSRNEQFF; CDR3nt: TGTGCCAGCACCCTCAGCGGGAGCCGGAATGAGCAGTTCTTC
d_gene: TRBD2; abundance: few; j_gene: TRBJ2-3; v_gene: TRBV10-3; CDR3aa: CAIKEREFADTQYF; CDR3nt: TGTGCCATCAAAGAGCGGGAGTTTGCAGATACGCAGTATTTT
d_gene: -; abundance: -; j_gene: TRBJ1-5; v_gene: TRBV30; CDR3aa: CAWRTNTGGPQHF; CDR3nt: TGTGCCTGGAGGACCAATACCGGGGGGCCCCAGCATTTT
d_gene: TRBD2; abundance: -; j_gene: TRBJ2-7; v_gene: TRBV7-9; CDR3aa: CASSLATGLTNF; CDR3nt: TGTGCCAGCAGCTTAGCGACGGGACTAACCAACTTC
d_gene: -; abundance: -; j_gene: TRBJ2-2; v_gene: TRBV5-4; CDR3aa: CASSFVSGPNTGELFF; CDR3nt: TGTGCCAGCAGCTTTGTCAGCGGGCCGAACACCGGGGAGCTGTTTTTT
d_gene: -; abundance: few; j_gene: TRBJ2-4; v_gene: TRBV7-2; CDR3aa: CASSLGTLNIQYF; CDR3nt: TGTGCCAGCAGCTTAGGGACTCTAAACATTCAGTACTTC
d_gene: -; abundance: few; j_gene: TRBJ1-1; v_gene: TRBV30; CDR3aa: CAWSVGDTEAFF; CDR3nt: TGTGCCTGGAGTGTAGGGGACACTGAAGCTTTCTTT
d_gene: TRBD2; abundance: -; j_gene: TRBJ2-7; v_gene: TRBV4-1; CDR3aa: CASSTQLAGVNEQYF; CDR3nt: TGCGCCAGCAGCACCCAATTAGCGGGAGTCAACGAGCAGTACTTC
d_gene: TRBD2; abundance: -; j_gene: TRBJ2-5; v_gene: TRBV9; CDR3aa: CASSVLAGGETQYF; CDR3nt: TGTGCCAGCAGCGTACTAGCGGGGGGAGAGACCCAGTACTTC
d_gene: -; abundance: -; j_gene: TRBJ2-5; v_gene: TRBV4-2; CDR3aa: CASSQERGFRETQYF; CDR3nt: TGTGCCAGCAGCCAAGAAAGGGGGTTTAGGGAGACCCAGTACTTC
d_gene: -; abundance: -; j_gene: TRBJ2-1; v_gene: TRBV2; CDR3aa: CASSERDNPYNEQFF; CDR3nt: TGTGCCAGCAGTGAGCGGGATAACCCCTACAATGAGCAGTTCTTC